This T cell receptor beta chain was found in a study of T cell responses to AZD1222 COVID-19 vaccine. TCRdb's copy holds only in-frame clones and misses some; the assay was immunoSEQ multiplex PCR. The profile shows 200,000 to 250,000 clones, just over 90% of them singletons. The specimen comprised peripheral blood, sampled on day 0 of MenACWY control vaccination. The receptor comes from an adult in good health.

CDR3 sequence reads: CASSAGLGSNQPQHF. CDR3 in DNA: TGTGCCAGCAGCGCAGGCCTAGGGAGCAATCAGCCCCAGCATTTT. This chain connects TRBV9 to TRBJ1-5, with D unclear. Between the trimmed V and J ends, which lost 3 bases and 1 base, there was a span of 11 bases. CDR1 and CDR2 from the germline V gene are SGDLS and YYNGEE. The CDR3 sequence is 15 residues long.